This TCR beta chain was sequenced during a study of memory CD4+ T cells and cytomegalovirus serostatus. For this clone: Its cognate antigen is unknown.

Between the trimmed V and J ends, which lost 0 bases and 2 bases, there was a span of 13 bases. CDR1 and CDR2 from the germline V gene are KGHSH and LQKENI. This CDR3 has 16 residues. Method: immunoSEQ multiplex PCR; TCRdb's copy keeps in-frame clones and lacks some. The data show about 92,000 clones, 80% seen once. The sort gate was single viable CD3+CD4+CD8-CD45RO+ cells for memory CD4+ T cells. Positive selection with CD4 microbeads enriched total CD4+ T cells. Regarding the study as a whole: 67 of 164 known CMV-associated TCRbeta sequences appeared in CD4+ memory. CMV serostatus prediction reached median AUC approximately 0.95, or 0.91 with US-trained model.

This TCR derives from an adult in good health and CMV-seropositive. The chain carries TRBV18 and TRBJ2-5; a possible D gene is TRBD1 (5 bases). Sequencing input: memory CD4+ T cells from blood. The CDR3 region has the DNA TGTGCCAGCTCACCACCCCGAGACAGCCAACAAGAGACCCAGTACTTC. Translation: CASSPPRDSQQETQYF. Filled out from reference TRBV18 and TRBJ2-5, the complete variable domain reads NAGVMQNPRHLVRRRGQEARLRCSPMKGHSHVYWYRQLPEEGLKFMVYLQKENIIDESGMPKERFSAEFPKEGPSILRIQQVVRGDSAAYFCASSPPRDSQQETQYFGPGTRLLVL.